The table lists the clone carrying this T cell receptor (beta chain) with many counts. The antigen is not known. The data stem from a study of T cell repertoires in cytomegalovirus infection. In the study overall: Both CMV infection and a matching HLA type were indicated by public TCR beta signatures. The study, taken as a whole, reports: The response measured ex vivo was dominated by TCR beta clonotypes (HLA-C-restricted and CMV-specific). Carriers of CMV and the relevant HLA type were discriminated by public TCR beta frequency.

CDR1 is SGHTA, CDR2 FQGNSA, per germline. This CDR3 is built from 15 residues. Trimming cost V 2 bases and J 6 bases; bases outside gene matches: 7. TCRdb reprocessed the reads with MiXCR, giving one entry per CDR3 protein. The sample has around 320,000 distinct CDR3 sequences, 9% to 9.5% seen once. Sequencing was done on a sample of PBMCs. V is TRBV7-2 and J is TRBJ2-3, with 8 bases fitting TRBD2. This sequence originates from a human donor in good health (CMV status not recorded). Some clones in this sample may be carry-over from other donors' samples. The CDR3 DNA is TGTGCCAGCAGCTTAAAACTAGCGGATAGCGATACGCAGTATTTT. Its translation: CASSLKLADSDTQYF.